This T cell receptor (beta chain) was recorded in a study of blood T cell repertoires in COVID-19. Germline V gives CDR1 LGHNA, CDR2 YNFKEQ. This CDR3 spans 16 amino acids. V was clipped by 2 bases and J by 3 bases, with 15 bases between them. Clones were sequenced by immunoSEQ multiplex PCR, and TCRdb holds only the in-frame ones, with some missing. The data contain 220,000 or so clones, 70% to 85% of them seen just once; the ten biggest clones take up 1.3%. The TCR sequence derives from a woman aged 40 to 50 with acute COVID-19. Sequencing used PBMCs or T cells enriched from blood (not recorded which). This chain joins TRBV4-2 and TRBJ2-3; D possibly corresponds to TRBD2 (6 bases). In DNA form, the CDR3 reads TGTGCCAGCAGCCAAAACCCCCATCTAGCGACAGATACGCAGTATTTT. As protein: CASSQNPHLATDTQYF.